These T cell receptor beta chains were read from a single sample in a study of T cells in Graves' hyperthyroidism and ophthalmopathy. TCRdb ran MiXCR on the multiplex PCR reads and lists one entry per CDR3 protein. The sample comprises more than 500,000 distinct CDR3 sequences, around 42% of which are singletons, and around a fifth rests with the top ten. Sequencing used peripheral blood or thyroid tissue (not recorded which). The receptors were gathered from an adult woman with Graves' disease, either hyperthyroidism or ophthalmopathy (not recorded which). Both conserved end residues are part of each CDR3. D genes are given only for firm matches. Clone size appears in some rows only: once, few, many, or a class for an expanded clone.

TRBV5-1	TRBJ1-2	14	NA	many	CASSFSEPNYGYTF	TGCGCCAGCAGCTTTAGCGAACCTAACTATGGCTACACCTTC
TRBV7-2	TRBJ2-7	13	NA	many	CASSSRLFYEQYF	TGTGCCAGCAGCTCCCGACTGTTCTACGAGCAGTACTTC
TRBV19	TRBJ2-6	14	NA	NA	CASSMNPVSYVLTF	TGTGCCAGTAGCATGAACCCTGTCTCCTACGTCCTGACTTTC
TRBV20-1	TRBJ2-7	11	NA	many	CSARDRSLEYF	TGCAGTGCTAGAGATAGAAGCTTGGAGTACTTC
TRBV30	TRBJ1-2	13	NA	NA	CAWSVRANYGYTF	TGTGCCTGGAGTGTACGAGCTAACTATGGCTACACCTTC
TRBV5-1	TRBJ2-2	15	NA	many	CASSLARENTGELFF	TGCGCCAGCAGCTTGGCCAGGGAGAACACCGGGGAGCTGTTTTTT
TRBV7-6	TRBJ1-3	18	TRBD1	NA	CASSLFSGTGYAGNTIYF	TGTGCCAGCAGCTTATTTTCCGGGACAGGCTATGCTGGAAACACCATATATTTT
TRBV10-2	TRBJ1-2	14	NA	NA	CASSEPGEPYGYTF	TGCGCCAGCAGTGAGCCCGGGGAACCCTATGGCTACACCTTC
TRBV24-1	TRBJ2-5	17	TRBD2	few	CATSDFYGGRGQETQYF	TGTGCCACCAGTGATTTTTACGGCGGGAGGGGCCAAGAGACCCAGTACTTC
TRBV7-3	TRBJ2-6	16	NA	many	CASSLSPIPGANVLTF	TGTGCCAGCAGCTTATCCCCAATCCCCGGGGCCAACGTCCTGACTTTC
TRBV30	TRBJ2-5	14	TRBD2	NA	CAWSAGLAQETQYF	TGTGCTTGGTCGGCGGGACTAGCACAAGAGACCCAGTACTTC
TRBV5-1	TRBJ2-5	17	TRBD1	NA	CASSLASGQGPEQPQYF	TGCGCCAGCAGCTTGGCGTCGGGACAGGGACCTGAGCAGCCCCAGTACTTC
TRBV12-5	TRBJ1-1	12	TRBD1	NA	CASGLVGQEAFF	TGTGCTAGTGGTTTGGTGGGACAGGAAGCTTTCTTT
TRBV29-1	TRBJ2-7	15	NA	many	CSVLGPRGALYEQYF	TGCAGCGTCCTAGGGCCACGGGGGGCTCTATACGAGCAGTACTTC
TRBV20-1	TRBJ2-7	9	NA	NA	CSATLGAYF	TGCAGTGCTACCCTTGGAGCGTACTTC
TRBV6-1	TRBJ2-7	14	TRBD1	few	CASSYRTGAYEQYF	TGTGCCAGCAGTTACAGGACAGGAGCCTACGAGCAGTACTTC
TRBV9	TRBJ1-6	15	NA	NA	CASSVDGGDGSPLHF	TGTGCCAGCAGCGTAGACGGGGGCGATGGTTCACCCCTCCACTTT
TRBV20-1	TRBJ1-6	15	NA	NA	CSASLDPGQNSPLHF	TGCAGTGCTAGCTTAGATCCGGGACAAAATTCACCCCTCCACTTT
TRBV7-8	TRBJ1-1	15	NA	NA	CASSLAVGGNTEAFF	TGTGCCAGCAGCTTAGCGGTGGGAGGGAACACTGAAGCTTTCTTT
TRBV6-5	TRBJ2-5	16	TRBD1	many	CASSYSGQGEGETQYF	TGTGCCAGCAGTTATTCCGGACAGGGAGAAGGAGAGACCCAGTACTTC
TRBV19	TRBJ1-5	15	NA	NA	CASTPTEYSNQPQHF	TGTGCCAGTACTCCGACAGAATATAGCAATCAGCCCCAGCATTTT
TRBV7-2	TRBJ1-5	17	NA	many	CASSPARQPLSNQPQHF	TGTGCCAGCAGCCCCGCCCGACAGCCCCTAAGCAATCAGCCCCAGCATTTT
TRBV7-2	TRBJ2-5	18	TRBD2	NA	CASSFYGSGGPGQETQYF	TGTGCCAGCAGCTTTTATGGTTCGGGAGGGCCGGGGCAAGAGACCCAGTACTTC
TRBV7-2	TRBJ1-1	12	NA	NA	CASSLGAVEAFF	TGTGCCAGCAGCTTAGGGGCAGTCGAAGCTTTCTTT
TRBV9	TRBJ1-2	19	NA	NA	CASSVGGVVGDPRLYGYTF	TGTGCCAGCAGCGTAGGTGGGGTTGTCGGAGACCCGCGCTTGTATGGCTACACCTTC
TRBV2	TRBJ1-1	13	NA	NA	CASSFEGGAEAFF	TGTGCCAGCAGTTTCGAGGGTGGGGCTGAAGCTTTCTTT
TRBV29-1	TRBJ1-1	13	TRBD1	few	CSVQQGANTEAFF	TGCAGCGTCCAACAGGGGGCGAACACTGAAGCTTTCTTT
TRBV9	TRBJ2-7	16	NA	NA	CASSQDLPQMTYEQYF	TGTGCCAGCAGCCAAGATTTACCGCAAATGACCTACGAGCAGTACTTC
TRBV4-1	TRBJ1-6	14	NA	few	CASRGQRGAGALHF	TGCGCCAGCAGAGGACAGAGGGGGGCCGGGGCCCTCCACTTT
TRBV28	TRBJ2-7	16	TRBD1	many	CASRRQGLMRSYEQYF	TGTGCCAGCAGACGACAGGGCTTAATGCGGTCGTACGAGCAGTACTTC
TRBV29-1	TRBJ1-1	14	TRBD1	many	CSVAYRGAGTEAFF	TGCAGCGTGGCCTACAGGGGCGCCGGCACTGAAGCTTTCTTT
TRBV20-1	TRBJ1-5	13	NA	NA	CSARARENQPQHF	TGCAGTGCTAGGGCGCGAGAGAATCAGCCCCAGCATTTT
TRBV6-5	TRBJ1-2	12	NA	many	CASSSGAVGYTF	TGTGCCAGCAGTTCGGGAGCAGTTGGCTACACCTTC
TRBV20-1	TRBJ1-1	14	NA	once	CSARGHGMNTEAFF	TGCAGTGCTAGGGGGCATGGGATGAACACTGAAGCTTTCTTT
TRBV7-2	TRBJ1-6	15	NA	many	CASSLGKGVRSPLHF	TGTGCCAGCAGCTTAGGAAAGGGGGTCAGGTCACCCCTCCACTTT
TRBV7-9	TRBJ2-7	12	NA	few	CASSGRRLTEYF	TGTGCCAGCAGTGGCCGCCGTTTGACGGAGTACTTC
TRBV29-1	TRBJ2-7	14	TRBD1	NA	CSVEGPGQSYEQYF	TGCAGCGTTGAAGGGCCGGGACAGTCCTACGAGCAGTACTTC
TRBV6-5	TRBJ2-5	13	NA	NA	CASSDGMGETQYF	TGTGCCAGCTCAGACGGGATGGGTGAGACCCAGTACTTC
TRBV5-4	TRBJ2-7	14	NA	few	CASSGTQASYEQYF	TGTGCCAGCAGCGGGACTCAGGCCTCCTACGAGCAGTACTTC
TRBV2	TRBJ2-1	15	NA	NA	CATQKNGGIGNEQFF	TGTGCCACCCAGAAGAACGGCGGGATAGGGAATGAGCAGTTCTTC
TRBV2	TRBJ2-3	9	NA	NA	CASKDTQYF	TGTGCCAGCAAAGATACGCAGTATTTT
TRBV7-2	TRBJ1-4	18	NA	few	CASSLALRGPATNEKLFF	TGTGCCAGCAGCTTAGCTCTTAGGGGACCAGCAACTAATGAAAAACTGTTTTTT
TRBV7-3	TRBJ2-7	13	NA	few	CASSSEGRDEQYF	TGTGCCAGCAGTTCCGAGGGCCGGGACGAGCAGTACTTC
TRBV20-1	TRBJ2-5	15	TRBD2	many	CSAYGLAGAGETQYF	TGCAGTGCTTACGGACTAGCGGGAGCGGGAGAGACCCAGTACTTC
TRBV9	TRBJ2-7	13	NA	NA	CASSAGQQDEQYF	TGTGCCAGCAGCGCCGGGCAGCAGGACGAGCAGTACTTC
TRBV7-2	TRBJ1-5	13	NA	NA	CASSFRAGQPQHF	TGTGCCAGCAGCTTCAGGGCCGGACAGCCCCAGCATTTT
TRBV25-1	TRBJ1-2	13	TRBD1	NA	CARVGQVFYGYTF	TGTGCTAGAGTTGGACAGGTTTTCTATGGCTACACCTTC
TRBV15	TRBJ2-5	16	TRBD2	once	CATSRVAGGAQETQYF	TGTGCCACCAGCAGAGTTGCGGGGGGGGCCCAAGAGACCCAGTACTTC
TRBV5-1	TRBJ2-1	14	NA	NA	CASSNDRSYNEQFF	TGCGCCAGCAGCAATGACAGATCCTACAATGAGCAGTTCTTC
TRBV7-8	TRBJ2-6	10	NA	few	CASSPKGPPF	TGTGCCAGCAGCCCCAAGGGACCGCCTTTC
TRBV30	TRBJ1-5	13	NA	many	CAWSGSLGQPQHF	TGTGCCTGGAGCGGGTCCCTCGGGCAGCCCCAGCATTTT
TRBV10-3	TRBJ1-2	13	NA	few	CAISARDFEGYTF	TGTGCCATCAGTGCCCGGGACTTTGAAGGCTACACCTTC
TRBV2	TRBJ2-5	13	NA	NA	CASTGQGGETQYF	TGTGCCAGTACAGGACAGGGAGGGGAGACCCAGTACTTC
TRBV7-2	TRBJ2-7	15	TRBD2	NA	CASSLMAGGFYEQYF	TGTGCCAGCAGCTTGATGGCGGGGGGATTCTACGAGCAGTACTTC
TRBV5-1	TRBJ2-7	19	NA	NA	CASSFKRSGLLRGSYEQYF	TGCGCCAGCAGCTTCAAACGCTCGGGTCTACTCAGGGGCTCCTACGAGCAGTACTTC
TRBV7-2	TRBJ2-7	16	TRBD2	few	CASSLRTGTSGSEQYF	TGTGCCAGCAGCTTACGCACCGGGACTAGCGGGAGCGAGCAGTACTTC